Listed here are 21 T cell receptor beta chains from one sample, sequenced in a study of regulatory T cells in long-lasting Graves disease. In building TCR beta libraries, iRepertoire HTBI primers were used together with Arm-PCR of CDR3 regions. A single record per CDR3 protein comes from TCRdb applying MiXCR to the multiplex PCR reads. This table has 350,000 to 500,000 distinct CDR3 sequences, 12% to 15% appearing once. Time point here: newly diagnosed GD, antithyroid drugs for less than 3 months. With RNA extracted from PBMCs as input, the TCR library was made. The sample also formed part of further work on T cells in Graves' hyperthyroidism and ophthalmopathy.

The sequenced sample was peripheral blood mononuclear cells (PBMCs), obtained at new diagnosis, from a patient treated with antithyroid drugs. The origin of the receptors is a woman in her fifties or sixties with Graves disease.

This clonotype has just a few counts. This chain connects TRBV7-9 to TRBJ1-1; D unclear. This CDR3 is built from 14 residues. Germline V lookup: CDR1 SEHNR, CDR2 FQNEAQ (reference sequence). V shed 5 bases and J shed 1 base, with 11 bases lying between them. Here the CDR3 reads CASSPTLSNTEAFF. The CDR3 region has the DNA TGTGCCAGCAGCCCGACACTCTCGAACACTGAAGCTTTCTTT. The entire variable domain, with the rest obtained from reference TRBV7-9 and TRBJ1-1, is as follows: DTGVSQNPRHKITKRGQNVTFRCDPISEHNRLYWYRQTLGQGPEFLTYFQNEAQLEKSRLLSDRFSAERPKGSFSTLEIQRTEQGDSAMYLCASSPTLSNTEAFFGQGTRLTVV.

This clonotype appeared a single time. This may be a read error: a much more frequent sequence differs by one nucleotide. CDR3 residues: CASSSGLPLYEQYF. DNA for the CDR3: TGTGCCAGCAGTTCGGGACTACCCCTCTACGAGCAGTACTTC. The chain is built from TRBV27 and TRBJ2-7; 7 bases are shared with TRBD2. CDR3 length equals 14 residues. From germline, CDR1 is MNHEY and CDR2 SMNVEV (reference sequence). With V trimmed by 4 bases and J by 3 bases, 6 bases remained unmatched.

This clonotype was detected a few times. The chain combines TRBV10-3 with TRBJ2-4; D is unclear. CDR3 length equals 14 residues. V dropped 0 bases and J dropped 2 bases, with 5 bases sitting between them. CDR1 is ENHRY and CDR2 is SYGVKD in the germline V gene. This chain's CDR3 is CAISESGTKNIQYF. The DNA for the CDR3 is TGTGCCATCAGTGAGTCGGGGACCAAAAACATTCAGTACTTC.

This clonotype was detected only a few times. Written as DNA, the CDR3 is TGTGCCAGCACACAGGGCCAAAGGCCCCAGCATTTT. Translation: CASTQGQRPQHF. The V gene is TRBV6-1, the J gene TRBJ1-5, with D tentatively TRBD1 (6 bases). The germline V and J ends were trimmed by 7 bases and 9 bases, with 13 bases remaining between them. CDR3 length equals 12 residues. Germline V gene data show CDR1 as MNHNS and CDR2 as SASEGT.

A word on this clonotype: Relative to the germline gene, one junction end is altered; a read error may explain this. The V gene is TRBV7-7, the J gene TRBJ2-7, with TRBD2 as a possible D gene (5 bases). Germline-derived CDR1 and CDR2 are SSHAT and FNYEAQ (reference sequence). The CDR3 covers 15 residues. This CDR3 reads CASSLKSGPLYEQYF. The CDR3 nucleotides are TGTGCTAGCAGCTTAAAAAGCGGTCCTTTGTACGAGCAGTACTTC. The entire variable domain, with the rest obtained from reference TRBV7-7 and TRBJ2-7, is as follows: GAGVSQSPRYKVTKRGQDVTLRCDPISSHATLYWYQQALGQGPEFLTYFNYEAQPDKSGLPSDRFSAERPEGSISTLTIQRTEQRDSAMYRCASSLKSGPLYEQYFGPGTRLTVT.

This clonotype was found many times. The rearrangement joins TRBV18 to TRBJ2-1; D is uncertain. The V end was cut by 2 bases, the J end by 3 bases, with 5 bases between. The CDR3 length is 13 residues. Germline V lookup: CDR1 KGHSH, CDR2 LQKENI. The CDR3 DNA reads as TGTGCCAGCTCACCAGTCAGCTACAATGAGCAGTTCTTC. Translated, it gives CASSPVSYNEQFF.

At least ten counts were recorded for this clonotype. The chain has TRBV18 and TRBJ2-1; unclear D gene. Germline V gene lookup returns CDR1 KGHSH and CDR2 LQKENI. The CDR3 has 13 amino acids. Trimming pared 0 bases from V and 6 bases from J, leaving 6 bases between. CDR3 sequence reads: CASSPPGSNEQFF. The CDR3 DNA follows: TGTGCCAGCTCACCACCAGGCAGCAATGAGCAGTTCTTC.

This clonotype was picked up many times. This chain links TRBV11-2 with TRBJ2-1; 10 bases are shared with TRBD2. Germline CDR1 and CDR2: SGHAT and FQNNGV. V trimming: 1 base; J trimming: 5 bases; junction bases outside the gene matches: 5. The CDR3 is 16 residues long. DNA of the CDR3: TGTGCCAGCAGCTTAGTTCTAGCGGGGGACAACAATGAGCAGTTCTTC. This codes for CASSLVLAGDNNEQFF.

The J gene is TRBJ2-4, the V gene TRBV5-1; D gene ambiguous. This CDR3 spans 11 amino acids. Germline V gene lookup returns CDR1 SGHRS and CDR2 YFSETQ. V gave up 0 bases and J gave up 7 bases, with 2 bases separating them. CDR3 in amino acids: CASSLANIQYF. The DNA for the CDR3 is TGCGCCAGCAGCTTGGCCAACATTCAGTACTTC.

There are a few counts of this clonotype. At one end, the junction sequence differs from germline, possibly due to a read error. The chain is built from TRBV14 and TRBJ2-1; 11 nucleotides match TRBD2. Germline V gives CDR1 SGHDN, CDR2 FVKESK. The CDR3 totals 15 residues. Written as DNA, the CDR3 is TGTGCCAGCAGCCGACTAGCGGGACCCTACAATGAGCAATTCTTC. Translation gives CASSRLAGPYNEQFF.

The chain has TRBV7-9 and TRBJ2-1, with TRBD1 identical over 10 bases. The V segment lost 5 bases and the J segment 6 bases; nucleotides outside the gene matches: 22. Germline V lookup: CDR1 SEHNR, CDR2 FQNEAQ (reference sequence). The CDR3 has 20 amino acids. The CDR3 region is CASSLSSGTGVGGGFNEQFF. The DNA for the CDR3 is TGTGCCAGCAGCCTATCCTCCGGGACAGGGGTCGGGGGGGGTTTCAATGAGCAGTTCTTC.

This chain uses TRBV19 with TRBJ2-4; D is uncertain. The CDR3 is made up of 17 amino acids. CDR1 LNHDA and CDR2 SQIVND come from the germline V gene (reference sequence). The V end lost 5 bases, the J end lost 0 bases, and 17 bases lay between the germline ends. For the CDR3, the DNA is TGTGCCAGTAGTTCAACCCAGCTGAGACTAGCCAAAAACATTCAGTACTTC. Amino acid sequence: CASSSTQLRLAKNIQYF.

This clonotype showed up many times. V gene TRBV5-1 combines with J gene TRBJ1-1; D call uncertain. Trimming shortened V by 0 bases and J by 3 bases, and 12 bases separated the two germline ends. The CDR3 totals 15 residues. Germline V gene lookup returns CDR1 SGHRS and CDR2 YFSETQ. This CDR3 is CASSLAGPLDTEAFF. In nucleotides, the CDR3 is TGCGCCAGCAGCTTGGCGGGTCCTTTAGACACTGAAGCTTTCTTT.

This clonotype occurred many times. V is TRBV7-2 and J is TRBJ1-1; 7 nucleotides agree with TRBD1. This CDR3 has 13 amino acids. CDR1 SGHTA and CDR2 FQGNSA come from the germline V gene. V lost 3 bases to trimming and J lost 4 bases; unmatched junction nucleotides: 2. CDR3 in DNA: TGTGCCAGCAGCTTGCACAGGGGCACTGAAGCTTTCTTT. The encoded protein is CASSLHRGTEAFF.

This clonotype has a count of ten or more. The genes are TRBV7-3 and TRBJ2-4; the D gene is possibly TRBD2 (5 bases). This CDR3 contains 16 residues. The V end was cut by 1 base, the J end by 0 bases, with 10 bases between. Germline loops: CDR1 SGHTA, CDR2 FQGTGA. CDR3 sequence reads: CASSLNRGRAKNIQYF. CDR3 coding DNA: TGTGCCAGCAGCTTAAATCGAGGGAGAGCCAAAAACATTCAGTACTTC.

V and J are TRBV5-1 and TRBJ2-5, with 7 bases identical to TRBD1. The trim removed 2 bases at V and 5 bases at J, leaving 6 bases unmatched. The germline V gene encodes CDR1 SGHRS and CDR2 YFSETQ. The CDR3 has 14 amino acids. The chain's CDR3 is CASSLQGRRETQYF. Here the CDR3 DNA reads TGCGCCAGCAGCTTACAGGGGCGCCGGGAGACCCAGTACTTC. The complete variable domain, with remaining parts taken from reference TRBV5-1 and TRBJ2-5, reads KAGVTQTPRYLIKTRGQQVTLSCSPISGHRSVSWYQQTPGQGLQFLFEYFSETQRNKGNFPGRFSGRQFSNSRSEMNVSTLELGDSALYLCASSLQGRRETQYFGPGTRLLVL.

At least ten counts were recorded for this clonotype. CDR3 DNA: TGTGCCTGGGCCCCGGGACCTTCTTCACCCCTCCACTTT. It codes for CAWAPGPSSPLHF. The genes are TRBV30 and TRBJ1-6, with a possible D match to TRBD1 (5 bases). Per the germline V gene, CDR1 is GTSNPN and CDR2 is SVGIG (reference sequence). V lost 5 bases to trimming and J lost 9 bases, with 14 bases between them. The CDR3 is made up of 13 amino acids.

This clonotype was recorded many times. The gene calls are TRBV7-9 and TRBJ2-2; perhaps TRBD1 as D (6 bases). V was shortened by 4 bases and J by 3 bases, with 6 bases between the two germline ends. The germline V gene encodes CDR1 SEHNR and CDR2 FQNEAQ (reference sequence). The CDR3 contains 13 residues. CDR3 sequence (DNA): TGTGCCAGCAGCTGGACAGACACCGGGGAGCTGTTTTTT. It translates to CASSWTDTGELFF.

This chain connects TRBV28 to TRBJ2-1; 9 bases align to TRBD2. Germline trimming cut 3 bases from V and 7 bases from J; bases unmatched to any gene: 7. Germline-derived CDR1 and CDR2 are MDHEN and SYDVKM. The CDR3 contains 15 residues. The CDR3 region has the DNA TGTGCCAGCAGTTTTATAGCGGGAGCCCGGAATGAGCAGTTCTTC. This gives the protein CASSFIAGARNEQFF.

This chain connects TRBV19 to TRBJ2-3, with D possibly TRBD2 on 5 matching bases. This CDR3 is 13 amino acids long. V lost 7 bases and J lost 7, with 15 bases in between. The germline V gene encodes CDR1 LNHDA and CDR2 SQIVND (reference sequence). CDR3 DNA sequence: TGTGCCAGTACTTCCGGACTCTCCAATACGCAGTATTTT. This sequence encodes CASTSGLSNTQYF.

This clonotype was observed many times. The CDR3 here is CAWNTGSSTDTQYF. The CDR3 DNA follows: TGTGCCTGGAACACAGGGTCTAGCACAGATACGCAGTATTTT. This sequence joins TRBV30 and TRBJ2-3; possibly TRBD1 for D (6 bases). Germline V gene data show CDR1 as GTSNPN and CDR2 as SVGIG (reference sequence). This CDR3 is built from 14 residues. Trimming pared 4 bases from V and 0 bases from J, leaving 11 bases between.